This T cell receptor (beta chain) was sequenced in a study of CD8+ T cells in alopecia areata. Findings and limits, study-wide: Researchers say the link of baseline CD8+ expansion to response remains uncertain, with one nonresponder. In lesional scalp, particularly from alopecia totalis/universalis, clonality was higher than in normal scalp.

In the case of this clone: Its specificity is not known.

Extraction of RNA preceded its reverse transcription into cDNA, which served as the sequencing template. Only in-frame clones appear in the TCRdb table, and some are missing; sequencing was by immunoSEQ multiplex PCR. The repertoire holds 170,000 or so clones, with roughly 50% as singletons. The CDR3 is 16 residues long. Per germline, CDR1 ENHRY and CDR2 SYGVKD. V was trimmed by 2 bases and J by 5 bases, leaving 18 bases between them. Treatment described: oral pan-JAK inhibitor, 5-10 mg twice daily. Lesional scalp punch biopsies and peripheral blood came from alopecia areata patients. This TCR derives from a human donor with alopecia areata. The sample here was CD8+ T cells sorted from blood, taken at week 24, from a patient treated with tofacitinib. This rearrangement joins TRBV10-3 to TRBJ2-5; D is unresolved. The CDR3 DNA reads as TGTGCCATCAGTGAGAGGCGGCAGGTGGTTGGGGAGACCCAGTACTTC. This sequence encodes CAISERRQVVGETQYF.